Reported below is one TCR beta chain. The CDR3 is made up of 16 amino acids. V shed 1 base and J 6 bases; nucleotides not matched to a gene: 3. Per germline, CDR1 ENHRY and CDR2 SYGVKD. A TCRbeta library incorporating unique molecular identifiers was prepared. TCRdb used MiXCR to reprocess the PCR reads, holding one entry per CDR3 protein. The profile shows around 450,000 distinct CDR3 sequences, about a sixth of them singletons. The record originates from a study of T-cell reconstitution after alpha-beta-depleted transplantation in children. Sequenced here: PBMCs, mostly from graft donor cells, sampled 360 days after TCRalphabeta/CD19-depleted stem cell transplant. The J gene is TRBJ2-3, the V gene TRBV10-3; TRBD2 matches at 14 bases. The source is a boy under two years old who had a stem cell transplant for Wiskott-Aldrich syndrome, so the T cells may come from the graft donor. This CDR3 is CAISEWGTSGSDTQYF. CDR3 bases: TGTGCCATCAGTGAGTGGGGGACTAGCGGGAGTGATACGCAGTATTTT.